This T cell receptor beta chain was found in a study of blood T cell repertoires in COVID-19. About the research overall: T cells, B-cell-depleted T cells, or PBMCs provided the cDNA or gDNA that served as material.

In the authors' methods: Estimated nucleated cell counts came from reference gene primer amplification. Repertoires were generated with immunoSEQ multiplex PCR, while TCRdb's copy carries only in-frame clones and drops some. V and J calls plus clone size are reproduced from that table; the DNA served to infer D and trimming. The data contain approximately 220,000 clones, 80% to 90% of them singletons. The length of the CDR3 is 16 residues. CDR1 SGHDT and CDR2 YYEEEE come from the germline V gene. Trimming took 4 bases from V and 3 from J; bases not matched to a gene: 12. This clonotype originated in a woman aged 18-29 years in a cohort exposed to, infected with or recovered from COVID-19 (not recorded which). The chain has TRBV5-6 and TRBJ1-2, with 7 bases matching TRBD1. The sample comprised PBMCs or T cells enriched from blood (not recorded which). The CDR3 loop reads CASSPGGTDSYYGYTF. The CDR3, as DNA: TGTGCCAGCAGCCCCGGCGGGACAGATTCCTACTATGGCTACACCTTC.